The clone carrying this T cell receptor beta chain was seen only once. Its matching antigen is unknown. CDR3 length: 14 amino acids. The germline V and J ends were trimmed by 4 bases and 1 base, with 11 bases remaining between them. The germline V gene has CDR1 MNHEY and CDR2 SVGEGT. The entry originates in a study of Ad26.COV2.S vaccination and SARS-CoV-2 variants. Turning to the study itself: In the COV1001 trial, the donor was in the Ad26.COV2.S arm. Donor got 5x10^10 or 1x10^11 viral particles of Ad26.COV2.S. Findings and limits, study-wide: The TCR-based breadth and depth measures might underestimate overall T cell responses.

Only in-frame clones appear in the TCRdb table, and some are missing; sequencing was by immunoSEQ multiplex PCR. The sample contains hundreds of thousands of clones, roughly four fifths of which appear only once. Treatment: over 15 received Ad26.COV2.S at low or high dose, single or two shots; 5 received placebo; per-sample allocation not given. Sampling was performed 63 days after the first vaccine or placebo injection. The specimen was peripheral blood, collected in a trial of Ad26.COV2.S vaccine versus placebo. The rearrangement links TRBV6-2 or TRBV6-3 to TRBJ2-7; TRBD1 is a possible D gene (6 bases). The sequence was obtained from a person aged 18-65 years who received the Ad26.COV2.S COVID-19 vaccine or a placebo. The DNA for the CDR3 is TGTGCCAGCAGTTGGGGGACACATTCCTACGAGCAGTACTTC. As protein: CASSWGTHSYEQYF.